Reported below is one TCR beta chain. Its antigen is undetermined. Trimming pared 7 bases from V and 0 bases from J, leaving 10 bases between. From germline, CDR1 is SNHLY and CDR2 FYNNEI. The CDR3 spans 13 residues. A second about 6 to 12 cycle PCR used barcoded and J-beta primers. Each cDNA molecule was tagged by a template-switch adaptor with 12 random nucleotides. From the 5' RACE reads, TCRdb called clonotypes with MiXCR, one entry per CDR3 protein. The data hold 1,100,000 or so distinct CDR3 sequences, with less than 50% observed a single time. This sample is part of a study of blood T cells in healthy people across ages. Regarding the study as a whole: It was held that diversity estimates obtained from one million T cells represented underestimates. TCR beta diversity tracked closely with naive T cell percentage.

The J gene is TRBJ2-7, the V gene TRBV2; D is perhaps TRBD2 (5 bases). The receptor comes from an older woman in good health. Material: blood. Written as DNA, the CDR3 is TGTGCCAGCACCCAAGGAGGCTCCTACGAGCAGTACTTC. This sequence encodes CASTQGGSYEQYF.